This TCR beta chain comes out of a study of response to subunit inactivated influenza vaccine. Each CDR3 protein gets one entry after TCRdb re-called the RT-PCR reads with MiXCR. This sample yields 500,000 to 550,000 distinct CDR3 sequences, of which around 21% are seen a single time; 2.8% belongs to the top ten. This CDR3 contains 16 residues. V lost 5 bases, J lost 5 bases, and 8 bases stayed unmatched. These data were also filed under a second study, of T cells expressing NK-cell markers. From that paper: Template switching by 5'RACE with UMIs generated the TCR beta cDNA. Sorting was limited to alpha-beta TCR-expressing T cells with an anti-gamma-delta TCR antibody in several experiments.

Sequenced material: CD4+ T cells sorted from PBMCs, taken 12 days after vaccination. V is TRBV12-3 or TRBV12-4 and J is TRBJ1-4; 10 bases match TRBD1. The clonotype was recovered from a middle-aged man who received an inactivated influenza vaccine. CDR3 region: CASSPRGQGKNEKLFF. Written as DNA, the CDR3 is TGTGCCAGCAGTCCCCGGGGACAGGGGAAGAATGAAAAACTGTTTTTT.